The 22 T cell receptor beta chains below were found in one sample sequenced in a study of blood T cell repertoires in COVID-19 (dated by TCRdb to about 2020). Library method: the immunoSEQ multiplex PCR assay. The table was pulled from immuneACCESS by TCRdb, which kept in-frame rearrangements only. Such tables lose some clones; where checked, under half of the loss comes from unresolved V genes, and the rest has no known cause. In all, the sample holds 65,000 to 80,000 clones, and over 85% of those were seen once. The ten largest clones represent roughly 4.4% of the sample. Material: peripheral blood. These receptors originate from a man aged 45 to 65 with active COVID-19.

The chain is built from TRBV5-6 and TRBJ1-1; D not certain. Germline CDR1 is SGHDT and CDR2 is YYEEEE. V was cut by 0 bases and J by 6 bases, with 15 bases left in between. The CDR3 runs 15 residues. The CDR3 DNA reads TGTGCCAGCAGCTTGGTCAACAGTCTGTCGGCTGAAGCTTTCTTT. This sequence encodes CASSLVNSLSAEAFF.

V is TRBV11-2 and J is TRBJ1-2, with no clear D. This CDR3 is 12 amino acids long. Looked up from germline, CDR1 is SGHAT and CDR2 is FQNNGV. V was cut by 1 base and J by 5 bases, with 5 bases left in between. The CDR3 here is CASSLGQYGYTF. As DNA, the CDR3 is TGTGCCAGCAGCTTAGGGCAGTATGGCTACACCTTC.

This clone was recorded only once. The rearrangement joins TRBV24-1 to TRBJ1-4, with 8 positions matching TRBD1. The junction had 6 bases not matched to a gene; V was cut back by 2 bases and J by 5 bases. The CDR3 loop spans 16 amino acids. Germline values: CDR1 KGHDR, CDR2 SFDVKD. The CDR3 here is CATSDSRTGNNEKLFF. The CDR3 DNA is TGTGCCACCAGTGATTCAAGGACAGGGAACAATGAAAAACTGTTTTTT.

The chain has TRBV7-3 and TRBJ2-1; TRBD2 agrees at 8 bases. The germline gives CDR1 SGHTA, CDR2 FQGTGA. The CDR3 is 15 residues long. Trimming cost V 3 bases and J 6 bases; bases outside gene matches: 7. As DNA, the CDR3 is TGTGCCAGCAGCTTCCAAGCGGGAGTATTCAATGAGCAGTTCTTC. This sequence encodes CASSFQAGVFNEQFF.

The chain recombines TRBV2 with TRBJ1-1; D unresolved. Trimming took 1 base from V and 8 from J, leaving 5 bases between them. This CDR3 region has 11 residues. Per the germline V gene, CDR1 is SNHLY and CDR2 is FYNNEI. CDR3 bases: TGTGCCAGCAGTGAAGACCTAGAAGCTTTCTTT. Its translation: CASSEDLEAFF.

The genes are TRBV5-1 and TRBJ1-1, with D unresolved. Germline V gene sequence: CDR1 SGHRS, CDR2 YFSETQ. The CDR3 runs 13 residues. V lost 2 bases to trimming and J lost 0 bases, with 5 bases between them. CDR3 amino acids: CASSLYMNTEAFF. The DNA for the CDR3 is TGCGCCAGCAGCTTATACATGAACACTGAAGCTTTCTTT. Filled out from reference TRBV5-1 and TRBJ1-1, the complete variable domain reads KAGVTQTPRYLIKTRGQQVTLSCSPISGHRSVSWYQQTPGQGLQFLFEYFSETQRNKGNFPGRFSGRQFSNSRSEMNVSTLELGDSALYLCASSLYMNTEAFFGQGTRLTVV.

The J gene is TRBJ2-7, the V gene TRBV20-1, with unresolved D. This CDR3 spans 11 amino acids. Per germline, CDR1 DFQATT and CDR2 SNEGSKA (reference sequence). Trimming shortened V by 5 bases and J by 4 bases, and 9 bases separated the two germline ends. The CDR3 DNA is TGCAGTGCTGTCTACAGTTACGAGCAGTACTTC. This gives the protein CSAVYSYEQYF.

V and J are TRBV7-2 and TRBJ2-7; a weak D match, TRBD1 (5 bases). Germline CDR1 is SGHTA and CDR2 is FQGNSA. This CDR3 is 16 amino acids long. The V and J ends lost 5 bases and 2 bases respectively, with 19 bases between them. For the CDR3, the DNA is TGTGCCAGCAGCCCCGCGGTCGTATACAGGCCCTACGAGCAGTACTTC. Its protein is CASSPAVVYRPYEQYF.

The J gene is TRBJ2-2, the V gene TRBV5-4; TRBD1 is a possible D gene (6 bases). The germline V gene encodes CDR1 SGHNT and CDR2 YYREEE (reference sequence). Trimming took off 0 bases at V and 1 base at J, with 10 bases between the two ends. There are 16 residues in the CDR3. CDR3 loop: CASSLGAGVNTGELFF. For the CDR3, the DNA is TGTGCCAGCAGCTTGGGGGCAGGGGTGAACACCGGGGAGCTGTTTTTT.

In DNA, the CDR3 is TGTGCCAGCAGTTGGGGGGAAGCTAACTATGGCTACACCTTC. Translating gives CASSWGEANYGYTF. This sequence joins TRBV25-1 and TRBJ1-2; possible D gene TRBD1, 5 bases. V was clipped by 5 bases and J by 0 bases, with 10 bases between them. Per germline, CDR1 MGHDK and CDR2 SYGVNS. This CDR3 has 14 residues.

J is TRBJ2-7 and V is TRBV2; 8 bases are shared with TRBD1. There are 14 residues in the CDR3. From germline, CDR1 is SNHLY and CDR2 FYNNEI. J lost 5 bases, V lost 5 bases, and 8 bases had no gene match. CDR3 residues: CASSLEVRGHEQYF. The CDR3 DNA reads TGTGCCAGCAGTTTGGAGGTCAGGGGGCACGAGCAGTACTTC. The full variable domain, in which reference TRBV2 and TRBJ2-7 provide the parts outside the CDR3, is EPEVTQTPSHQVTQMGQEVILRCVPISNHLYFYWYRQILGQKVEFLVSFYNNEISEKSEIFDDQFSVERPDGSNFTLKIRSTKLEDSAMYFCASSLEVRGHEQYFGPGTRLTVT.

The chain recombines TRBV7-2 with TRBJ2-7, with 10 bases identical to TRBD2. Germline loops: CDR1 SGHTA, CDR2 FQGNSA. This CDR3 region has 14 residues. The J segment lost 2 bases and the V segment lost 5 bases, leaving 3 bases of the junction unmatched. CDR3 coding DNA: TGTGCCAGCAGCCCACTAGCGGGACCCTACGAGCAGTACTTC. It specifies CASSPLAGPYEQYF.

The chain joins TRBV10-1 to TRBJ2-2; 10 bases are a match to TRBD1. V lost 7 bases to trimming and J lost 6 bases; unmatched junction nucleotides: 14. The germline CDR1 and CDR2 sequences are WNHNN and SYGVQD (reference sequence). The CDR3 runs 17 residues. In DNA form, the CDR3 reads TGCGCCAGCATTCGGATCCCGGGGACAGGGGTGGCCGGGGAGCTGTTTTTT. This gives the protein CASIRIPGTGVAGELFF.

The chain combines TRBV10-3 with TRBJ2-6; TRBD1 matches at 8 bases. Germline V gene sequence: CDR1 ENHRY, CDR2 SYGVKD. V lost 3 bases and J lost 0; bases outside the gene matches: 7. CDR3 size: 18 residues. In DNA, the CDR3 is TGTGCCATCAGTGATAGGTCAGGGGGCTACTCTGGGGCCAACGTCCTGACTTTC. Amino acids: CAISDRSGGYSGANVLTF.

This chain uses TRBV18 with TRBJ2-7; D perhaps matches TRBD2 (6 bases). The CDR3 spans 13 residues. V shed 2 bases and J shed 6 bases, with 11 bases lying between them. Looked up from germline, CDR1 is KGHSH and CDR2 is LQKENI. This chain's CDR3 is CASSPRPEGEQYF. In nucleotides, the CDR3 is TGTGCCAGCTCACCAAGACCGGAGGGCGAGCAGTACTTC.

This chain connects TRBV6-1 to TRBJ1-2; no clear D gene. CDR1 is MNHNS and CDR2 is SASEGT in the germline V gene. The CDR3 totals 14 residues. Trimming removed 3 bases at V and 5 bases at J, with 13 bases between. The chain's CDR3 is CASSEPPGIYGYTF. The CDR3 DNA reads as TGTGCCAGCAGTGAGCCCCCGGGGATTTATGGCTACACCTTC.

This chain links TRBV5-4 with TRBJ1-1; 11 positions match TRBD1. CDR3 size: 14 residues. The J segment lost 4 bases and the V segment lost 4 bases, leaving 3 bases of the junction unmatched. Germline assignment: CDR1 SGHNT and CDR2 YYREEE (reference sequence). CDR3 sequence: CASSLGTGGTEAFF. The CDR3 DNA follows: TGTGCCAGCAGCCTGGGGACAGGGGGCACTGAAGCTTTCTTT.

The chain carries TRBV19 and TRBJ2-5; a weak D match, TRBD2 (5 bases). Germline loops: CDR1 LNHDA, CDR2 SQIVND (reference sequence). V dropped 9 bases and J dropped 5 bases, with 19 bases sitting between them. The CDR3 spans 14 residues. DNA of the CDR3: TGTGCCAGCCGCCCCCGGGGTTACTCGGAGACCCAGTACTTC. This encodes CASRPRGYSETQYF.

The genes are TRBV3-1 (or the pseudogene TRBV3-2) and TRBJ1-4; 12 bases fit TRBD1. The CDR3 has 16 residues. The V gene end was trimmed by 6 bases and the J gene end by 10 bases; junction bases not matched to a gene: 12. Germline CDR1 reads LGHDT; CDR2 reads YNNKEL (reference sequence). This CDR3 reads CASRISGTGGFGKLFF. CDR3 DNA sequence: TGTGCCAGCAGGATCTCCGGGACAGGGGGCTTTGGAAAACTGTTTTTT.

The DNA for the CDR3 is TGTGCCTGGATCAGCCGCGGACAGGGGGACTCCTACGAGCAGTACTTC. This codes for CAWISRGQGDSYEQYF. The chain carries TRBV30 and TRBJ2-7, with 10 bases aligning to TRBD1. The germline V gene encodes CDR1 GTSNPN and CDR2 SVGIG (reference sequence). With V trimmed by 4 bases and J by 0 bases, 9 bases remained unmatched. The CDR3 runs 16 residues. The complete variable domain, with remaining parts taken from reference TRBV30 and TRBJ2-7, reads SQTIHQWPATLVQPVGSPLSLECTVEGTSNPNLYWYRQAAGRGLQLLFYSVGIGQISSEVPQNLSASRPQDRQFILSSKKLLLSDSGFYLCAWISRGQGDSYEQYFGPGTRLTVT.

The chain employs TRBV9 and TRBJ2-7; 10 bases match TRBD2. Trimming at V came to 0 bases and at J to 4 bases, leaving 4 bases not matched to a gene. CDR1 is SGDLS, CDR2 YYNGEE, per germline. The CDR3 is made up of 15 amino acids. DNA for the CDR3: TGTGCCAGCAGCGTAGCTAGCGGGAGTGGTTACGAGCAGTACTTC. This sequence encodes CASSVASGSGYEQYF.

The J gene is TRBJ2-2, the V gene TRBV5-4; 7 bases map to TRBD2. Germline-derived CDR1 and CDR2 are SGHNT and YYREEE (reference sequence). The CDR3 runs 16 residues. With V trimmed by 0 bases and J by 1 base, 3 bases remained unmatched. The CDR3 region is CASSLEAGENTGELFF. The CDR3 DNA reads TGTGCCAGCAGCTTGGAGGCGGGAGAGAACACCGGGGAGCTGTTTTTT.